This TCR beta chain was observed in a study of beta chain features in type 1 diabetes. Study results and caveats: It was not settled here whether HLA type affects TCRB rearrangement.

Details on this clone: Its antigen is undetermined. Other DNA variants within this sample encode the same CDR3.

Germline V gives CDR1 MDHEN, CDR2 SYDVKM. V lost 4 bases to trimming and J lost 0 bases; unmatched junction nucleotides: 1. The CDR3 loop spans 15 amino acids. TCRB transcripts that were expressed got sequenced, as all of the isolated RNA had been reverse transcribed. TCRdb keeps only in-frame clones here, not all; method: immunoSEQ multiplex PCR. The sample shows about 900,000 clones, 15% to 20% of them seen only once. CD4+ naive, central memory, regulatory and stem cell-like memory subsets were isolated by sorting on CD45RO/CCR7/CD25/CD127/CD95/CD27. The clonotype originates from a woman aged 18-30 years in good health. The V gene is TRBV28, the J gene TRBJ2-7, with 12 bases fitting TRBD2. The material sequenced was naive CD4+ T cells from blood. CDR3 nucleotide sequence: TGTGCCAGCAGTTCACTAGCGGGAGGCTCCTACGAGCAGTACTTC. Encoded protein: CASSSLAGGSYEQYF.